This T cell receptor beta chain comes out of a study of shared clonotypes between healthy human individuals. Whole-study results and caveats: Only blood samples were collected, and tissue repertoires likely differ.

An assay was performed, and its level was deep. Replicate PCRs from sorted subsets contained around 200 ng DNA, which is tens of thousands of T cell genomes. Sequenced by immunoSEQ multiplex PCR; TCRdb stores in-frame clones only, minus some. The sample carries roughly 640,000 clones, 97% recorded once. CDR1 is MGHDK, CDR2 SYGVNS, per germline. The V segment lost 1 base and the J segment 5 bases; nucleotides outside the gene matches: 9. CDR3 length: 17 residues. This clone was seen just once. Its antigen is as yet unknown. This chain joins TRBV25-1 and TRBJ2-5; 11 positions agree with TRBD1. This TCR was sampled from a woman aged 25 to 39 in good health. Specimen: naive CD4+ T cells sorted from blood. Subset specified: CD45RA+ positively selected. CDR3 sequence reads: CASSESVGQGAGETQYF. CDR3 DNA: TGTGCCAGCAGTGAATCTGTAGGACAGGGGGCAGGGGAGACCCAGTACTTC.